This T cell receptor (beta chain) was sequenced for a study of T cells in Graves' hyperthyroidism and ophthalmopathy. Patients were excluded for uncontrolled infection, other autoimmune disease, pregnancy or lactation. Concerning this clonotype: What it binds is not known.

Broader study findings: Prediction of ophthalmopathy progression came a median approximately 6 months pre-onset.

RNA transcripts provided the source from which TCR beta CDR3 regions were amplified. HTBI primers were employed in a first-round RT-PCR of the TCR CDR3. TCRdb re-derived calls from the multiplex PCR reads in MiXCR, one entry per CDR3 protein. The sample includes around 600,000 distinct CDR3 sequences, 15% to 19% seen only once; the top ten take around 7.5%. The TCR originated in a woman aged 25 to 45 with Graves' hyperthyroidism. Sequenced sample: blood.

The CDR3 spells CASSTPGDAAYEQYF. CDR3 sequence (DNA): TGTGCCAGCAGCACCCCAGGGGATGCGGCCTACGAGCAGTACTTC. J is TRBJ2-7 and V is TRBV7-9; perhaps TRBD1 as D (6 bases). The germline CDR1 and CDR2 sequences are SEHNR and FQNEAQ (reference sequence). V was shortened by 5 bases and J by 2 bases, with 16 bases between the two germline ends. This CDR3 is 15 amino acids long.